Listed here are 20 T cell receptor beta chains from one sample, sequenced in a study of neoadjuvant anti-PD-1 for oral cavity cancer. Generated by immunoSEQ multiplex PCR, the TCRdb table keeps only in-frame clones and is missing some. The sample consists of over 14,000 clones, 70% to 75% of them appearing once. The sequencing used PBMCs, collected before nivolumab (anti-PD-1) treatment. Every receptor here comes from a person between 35 and 79 years old with oral cavity squamous cell carcinoma.

V is TRBV7-3 and J is TRBJ1-3, with D possibly being TRBD1 (5 bases). V was shortened by 2 bases and J by 3 bases, with 14 bases between the two germline ends. Germline assignment: CDR1 SGHTA and CDR2 FQGTGA. The CDR3 is 16 amino acids. CDR3 nucleotide sequence: TGTGCCAGCAGCTTATTAAGGGGCCACCGTGGAAACACCATATATTTT. Its protein product is CASSLLRGHRGNTIYF.

This clone was counted between two and nine times. V is TRBV5-1 and J is TRBJ2-7; D is unresolved. V lost 2 bases and J 1 base, leaving 10 bases between the germline ends. Germline V lookup: CDR1 SGHRS, CDR2 YFSETQ. The CDR3 is 14 residues long. The CDR3 region has the DNA TGCGCCAGCAGCTTATCTTGGGTATCCTACGAGCAGTACTTC. It encodes CASSLSWVSYEQYF.

The V and J genes are TRBV4-1 and TRBJ1-2, with unresolved D. This CDR3 is 16 amino acids long. Trimming took off 0 bases at V and 2 bases at J, with 13 bases between the two ends. The germline V gene encodes CDR1 MGHRA and CDR2 YSYEKL. The CDR3 is CASSQEGRVINYGYTF. In DNA form, the CDR3 reads TGCGCCAGCAGCCAAGAGGGGAGGGTGATCAACTATGGCTACACCTTC.

V is TRBV28 and J is TRBJ1-5, with 9 bases identical to TRBD1. Germline V lookup: CDR1 MDHEN, CDR2 SYDVKM. The J segment lost 0 bases and the V segment lost 5 bases, leaving 8 bases of the junction unmatched. The CDR3 runs to 17 residues. CDR3 DNA sequence: TGTGCCAGCAGTGAAACAGGGGGCCTTCCTAGCAATCAGCCCCAGCATTTT. Translation gives CASSETGGLPSNQPQHF.

The chain couples TRBV5-1 to TRBJ2-7; D uncertain. Germline V gene sequence: CDR1 SGHRS, CDR2 YFSETQ. V shed 0 bases and J shed 2 bases, with 3 bases lying between them. The CDR3 is made up of 12 amino acids. The CDR3 DNA reads as TGCGCCAGCAGCTTGGTTCCCTACGAGCAGTACTTC. It yields the protein CASSLVPYEQYF.

The chain carries TRBV9 and TRBJ2-1, with 8 bases that match TRBD2. This CDR3 has 16 residues. CDR1 is SGDLS and CDR2 is YYNGEE in the germline V gene. V shed 6 bases and J 5 bases; nucleotides not matched to a gene: 13. In DNA form, the CDR3 reads TGTGCCAGCATACCGTCCACGGGACTAGATCACAATGAGCAGTTCTTC. Protein: CASIPSTGLDHNEQFF.

This chain uses TRBV27 with TRBJ1-2; possibly TRBD1 for D (6 bases). Trimming pared 7 bases from V and 4 bases from J, leaving 13 bases between. Germline values: CDR1 MNHEY, CDR2 SMNVEV (reference sequence). The CDR3 covers 13 residues. For the CDR3, the DNA is TGTGCCAGCACCCTTCGGGGGGCCTATGGCTACACCTTC. This codes for CASTLRGAYGYTF.

This rearrangement joins TRBV10-3 to TRBJ1-1; D may be TRBD1 (6 bases). The CDR3 covers 15 residues. V was trimmed by 3 bases and J by 1 base, leaving 12 bases between them. The germline V gene has CDR1 ENHRY and CDR2 SYGVKD. The chain's CDR3 is CAISDLGQTNTEAFF. The CDR3 DNA follows: TGTGCCATCAGTGACCTCGGACAGACGAACACTGAAGCTTTCTTT.

The V and J genes are TRBV5-4 and TRBJ2-3, with 9 bases fitting TRBD2. V shed 5 bases and J 3 bases; nucleotides not matched to a gene: 7. This CDR3 region has 15 residues. The V gene's germline CDR1 is SGHNT and CDR2 YYREEE (reference sequence). The CDR3, as DNA: TGTGCCAGCAGGCGAGCGGGAGGAAGGACAGATACGCAGTATTTT. Encoded protein: CASRRAGGRTDTQYF.

This rearrangement joins TRBV6-6 to TRBJ2-7, with 7 nucleotides matching TRBD1. The CDR3 runs to 11 residues. Trimming at V came to 5 bases and at J to 5 bases, leaving 0 bases not matched to a gene. The germline V gene has CDR1 MNHNY and CDR2 SVGAGI (reference sequence). CDR3 sequence (DNA): TGTGCCAGCAGTACAGGGGACGAGCAGTACTTC. Encoded protein: CASSTGDEQYF.

This sequence joins TRBV9 and TRBJ2-5, with 9 bases that match TRBD1. This CDR3 has 15 amino acids. The germline V gene has CDR1 SGDLS and CDR2 YYNGEE. J was trimmed by 2 bases and V by 3 bases; bases with no gene match: 5. Here the CDR3 reads CASSERTGVQETQYF. CDR3 DNA sequence: TGTGCCAGCAGCGAGCGGACAGGGGTTCAAGAGACCCAGTACTTC.

There are a few counts of this clone. CDR3 amino acids: CASSLDSLAGNEQFF. DNA of the CDR3: TGTGCCAGCAGCTTAGACTCCCTAGCGGGCAATGAGCAGTTCTTC. The V gene is TRBV7-2, the J gene TRBJ2-1; 8 positions agree with TRBD2. CDR1 and CDR2 (germline): SGHTA, FQGNSA. V was clipped by 1 base and J by 6 bases; unmatched bases: 5. CDR3 size: 15 residues.

This sequence joins TRBV10-3 and TRBJ2-1; the match to TRBD2 covers 11 bases. Trimming at V came to 0 bases and at J to 4 bases, leaving 5 bases not matched to a gene. This CDR3 spans 17 amino acids. Germline V gives CDR1 ENHRY, CDR2 SYGVKD. CDR3 sequence (DNA): TGTGCCATCAGTGAGTCTAATTTAGCGGGGGGGTACAATGAGCAGTTCTTC. Translating gives CAISESNLAGGYNEQFF.

The V and J genes are TRBV7-9 and TRBJ2-1, with a tentative D call TRBD2 (6 bases). Trimming removed 5 bases from V and 0 bases from J, with 11 bases in between. The CDR3 consists of 15 residues. Germline assignment: CDR1 SEHNR and CDR2 FQNEAQ (reference sequence). The CDR3: CASSPAGFSYNEQFF. The DNA of the CDR3 is TGTGCCAGCAGCCCAGCGGGTTTCTCCTACAATGAGCAGTTCTTC. The full variable domain, with the rest looked up from reference TRBV7-9 and TRBJ2-1, is DTGVSQNPRHKITKRGQNVTFRCDPISEHNRLYWYRQTLGQGPEFLTYFQNEAQLEKSRLLSDRFSAERPKGSFSTLEIQRTEQGDSAMYLCASSPAGFSYNEQFFGPGTRLTVL.

The rearrangement links TRBV10-1 to TRBJ2-7; weak D call: TRBD1 (6 bases). V was shortened by 2 bases and J by 3 bases, with 11 bases between the two germline ends. The CDR3 runs 14 residues. Germline V CDR1 and CDR2: WNHNN, SYGVQD (reference sequence). The CDR3 reads CASSETGSVYEQYF. CDR3 nucleotide sequence: TGCGCCAGCAGTGAGACAGGGTCGGTCTACGAGCAGTACTTC.

This sequence joins TRBV9 and TRBJ2-3; TRBD2 aligns across 11 bases. The CDR3 is 14 residues long. V trimming: 2 bases; J trimming: 7 bases; junction bases outside the gene matches: 3. CDR1 and CDR2 (germline): SGDLS, YYNGEE. The CDR3 DNA reads TGTGCCAGCAGCGTTAGCGGGGGGGAGTATACGCAGTATTTT. The encoded protein is CASSVSGGEYTQYF.

The chain uses TRBV7-9 and TRBJ2-7, with 10 bases lining up with TRBD2. This CDR3 has 16 residues. Trimming removed 0 bases from V and 3 bases from J; junction bases left unmatched: 5. Germline values: CDR1 SEHNR, CDR2 FQNEAQ (reference sequence). DNA for the CDR3: TGTGCCAGCAGCTTAGCGGCTCGGACTAGCGGCTACGAGCAGTACTTC. The encoded protein is CASSLAARTSGYEQYF.

This clone showed up just a few times. The gene calls are TRBV9 and TRBJ2-1; 9 bases are shared with TRBD2. CDR3 length: 15 amino acids. Per germline, CDR1 SGDLS and CDR2 YYNGEE. J gave up 6 bases and V 4 bases, and 8 bases lay outside the gene matches. In DNA, the CDR3 is TGTGCCAGCAGCTCAGAGACTAGCGGTGCCAATGAGCAGTTCTTC. It codes for CASSSETSGANEQFF.

This clone was seen a few times. Written as DNA, the CDR3 is TGTGCCAGCAGTGACGGGGGTTCTGGGGCCAACGTCCTGACTTTC. Residues: CASSDGGSGANVLTF. The rearrangement uses TRBV6-4 and TRBJ2-6; either TRBD1 or TRBD2 may supply D (5 bases each). The length of the CDR3 is 15 residues. Germline CDR1 reads MRHNA; CDR2 reads SNTAGT. The germline V and J ends were trimmed by 2 bases and 1 base, with 6 bases remaining between them.

The chain is built from TRBV15 and TRBJ2-7; 11 bases are a match to TRBD1. Germline lookup yields CDR1 LNHNV and CDR2 YYDKDF (reference sequence). V shed 0 bases, J shed 5 bases, and the junction held 12 bases outside the gene matches. This CDR3 spans 18 amino acids. CDR3 sequence (DNA): TGTGCCACCAGCAGAGAAAAGCTCAGAGGACAGGGGGCGCACGAGCAGTACTTC. Translated, it gives CATSREKLRGQGAHEQYF.